These T cell receptor beta chains were read from a single sample in a study of T cell changes during pregnancy in multiple sclerosis. Some clones are missing from TCRdb's copy, which holds only in-frame ones; the method was immunoSEQ multiplex PCR. The sample records 75,000 to 100,000 clones, 85% to 95% being singletons. The source was peripheral blood, collected after pregnancy. All receptors derive from a female donor with multiple sclerosis, enrolled in a pregnancy study. Both conserved end residues are part of each CDR3. The D gene is left open where the match is weak. Size is stated for part of the rows, as once, few or many counts, or as a class when the clone is expanded.

V: TRBV5-1
J: TRBJ2-1
size: -
length: 16
D: TRBD2
CDR3: CASSLSGLAVYNEQFF
DNA: TGCGCCAGCAGCTTGTCGGGACTAGCAGTTTACAATGAGCAGTTCTTC

V: TRBV18
J: TRBJ1-1
size: once
length: 14
D: -
CDR3: CASSRDTKTTEAFF
DNA: TGTGCCAGCTCCCGCGACACAAAAACCACTGAAGCTTTCTTT

V: TRBV27
J: TRBJ1-2
size: -
length: 14
D: -
CDR3: CASRGLGGGDGYTF
DNA: TGTGCCAGCAGGGGGCTGGGGGGGGGCGACGGCTACACCTTC

V: TRBV9
J: TRBJ2-3
size: -
length: 15
D: TRBD2
CDR3: CASSVGTGGASPQYF
DNA: TGTGCCAGCAGCGTAGGGACCGGGGGGGCCAGTCCGCAGTATTTT

V: TRBV6-5
J: TRBJ1-1
size: -
length: 11
D: -
CDR3: CASVRNTEAFF
DNA: TGTGCCAGCGTCAGGAACACTGAAGCTTTCTTT

V: TRBV7-3
J: TRBJ2-5
size: -
length: 13
D: TRBD2
CDR3: CASSYSRGEVQYF
DNA: TGTGCCAGCAGCTACAGCCGGGGGGAGGTCCAGTACTTC

V: TRBV30
J: TRBJ2-7
size: once
length: 14
D: TRBD1
CDR3: CAWTSGTGAYEQYF
DNA: TGTGCCTGGACCTCCGGGACAGGGGCCTACGAGCAGTACTTC

V: TRBV27
J: TRBJ2-7
size: -
length: 15
D: -
CDR3: CASSFTGERGREQYF
DNA: TGTGCCAGCAGTTTCACAGGGGAGAGAGGGAGGGAGCAGTACTTC

V: TRBV30
J: TRBJ2-1
size: -
length: 11
D: -
CDR3: CAWVEGVWQFF
DNA: TGTGCCTGGGTGGAGGGCGTTTGGCAGTTCTTC

V: TRBV10-2
J: TRBJ2-7
size: -
length: 16
D: TRBD2
CDR3: CASSESGTSGNYEQYF
DNA: TGCGCCAGCAGTGAGTCCGGGACTAGCGGTAACTACGAGCAGTACTTC

V: TRBV10-2
J: TRBJ2-1
size: -
length: 16
D: TRBD2
CDR3: CASGRLAGLPMDEQFF
DNA: TGCGCCAGCGGACGACTAGCGGGATTGCCCATGGATGAGCAGTTCTTC

V: TRBV27
J: TRBJ1-2
size: -
length: 13
D: -
CDR3: CASSLRSNYGYTF
DNA: TGTGCCAGCAGTTTACGGTCGAACTATGGCTACACCTTC

V: TRBV29-1
J: TRBJ1-1
size: -
length: 12
D: TRBD1
CDR3: CSATGGSTEAFF
DNA: TGCAGCGCCACAGGGGGAAGCACTGAAGCTTTCTTT